What follows describes a single T cell receptor beta chain. The data derive from a study of blood T cells in healthy people across ages. CDR3 size: 16 residues. Trimming removed 2 bases from V and 5 bases from J; junction bases left unmatched: 7. Germline V CDR1 and CDR2: MNHEY, SMNVEV (reference sequence). A second PCR of 7 to 11 cycles used a sample-barcoded 5' primer and a J-beta primer mix. TCRdb independently ran MiXCR on the 5' RACE reads; one entry per CDR3 protein. The table includes around 520,000 distinct CDR3 sequences, over 25% detected once. These data were also filed under a second study, of T cells of mothers and their children. From that study: Thymic selection shapes TCR recombination output similarly in related and unrelated pairs.

Input material: blood. This clonotype was obtained from a boy aged 2-9 years in good health. V and J are TRBV27 and TRBJ2-7, with 12 bases identical to TRBD2. Here the CDR3 reads CASSLHLLAGGNEQYF. CDR3 coding DNA: TGTGCCAGCAGTTTACATCTACTAGCGGGAGGAAACGAGCAGTACTTC.